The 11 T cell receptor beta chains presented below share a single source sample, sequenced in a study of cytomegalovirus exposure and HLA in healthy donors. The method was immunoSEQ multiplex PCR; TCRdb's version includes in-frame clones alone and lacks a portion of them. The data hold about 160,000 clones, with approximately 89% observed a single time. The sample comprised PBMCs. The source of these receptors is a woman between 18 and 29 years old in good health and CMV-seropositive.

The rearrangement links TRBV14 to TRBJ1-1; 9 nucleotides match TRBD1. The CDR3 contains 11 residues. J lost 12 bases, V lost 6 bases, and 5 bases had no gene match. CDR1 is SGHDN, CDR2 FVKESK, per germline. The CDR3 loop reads CASRHGQGTFF. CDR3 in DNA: TGTGCCAGCAGACACGGACAGGGGACTTTCTTT.

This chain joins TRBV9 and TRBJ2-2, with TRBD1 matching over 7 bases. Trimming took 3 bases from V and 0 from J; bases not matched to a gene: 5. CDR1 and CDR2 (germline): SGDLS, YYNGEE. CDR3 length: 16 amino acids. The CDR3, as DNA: TGTGCCAGCAGCGCGAGACAGGGCGCGAACACCGGGGAGCTGTTTTTT. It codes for CASSARQGANTGELFF.

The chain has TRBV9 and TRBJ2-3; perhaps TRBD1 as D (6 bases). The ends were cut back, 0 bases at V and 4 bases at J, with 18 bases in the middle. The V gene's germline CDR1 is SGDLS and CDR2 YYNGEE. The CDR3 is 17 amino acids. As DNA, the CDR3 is TGTGCCAGCAGCGTAGTAAATGGGGGCAATGGCGCAGATACGCAGTATTTT. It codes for CASSVVNGGNGADTQYF. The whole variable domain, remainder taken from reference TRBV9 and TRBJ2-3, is DSGVTQTPKHLITATGQRVTLRCSPRSGDLSVYWYQQSLDQGLQFLIQYYNGEERAKGNILERFSAQQFPDLHSELNLSSLELGDSALYFCASSVVNGGNGADTQYFGPGTRLTVL.

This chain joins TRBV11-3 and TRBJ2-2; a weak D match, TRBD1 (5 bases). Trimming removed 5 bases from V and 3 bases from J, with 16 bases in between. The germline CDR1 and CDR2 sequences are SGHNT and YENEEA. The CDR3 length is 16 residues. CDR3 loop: CASSPPRAGYTGELFF. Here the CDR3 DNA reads TGTGCCAGCAGCCCTCCTAGGGCAGGGTACACCGGGGAGCTGTTTTTT.

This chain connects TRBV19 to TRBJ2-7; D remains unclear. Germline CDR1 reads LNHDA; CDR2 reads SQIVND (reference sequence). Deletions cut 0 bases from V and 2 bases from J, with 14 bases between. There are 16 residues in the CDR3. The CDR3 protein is CASSIDGASLAYEQYF. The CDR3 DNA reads TGTGCCAGTAGTATAGATGGAGCCTCTCTTGCCTACGAGCAGTACTTC.

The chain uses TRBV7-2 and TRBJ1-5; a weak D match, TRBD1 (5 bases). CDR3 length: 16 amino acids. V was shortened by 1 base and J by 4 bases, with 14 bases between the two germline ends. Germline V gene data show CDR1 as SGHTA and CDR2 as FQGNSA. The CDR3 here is CASSLVGGDSNQPQHF. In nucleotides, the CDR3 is TGTGCCAGCAGCTTAGTTGGGGGGGATAGTAATCAGCCCCAGCATTTT.

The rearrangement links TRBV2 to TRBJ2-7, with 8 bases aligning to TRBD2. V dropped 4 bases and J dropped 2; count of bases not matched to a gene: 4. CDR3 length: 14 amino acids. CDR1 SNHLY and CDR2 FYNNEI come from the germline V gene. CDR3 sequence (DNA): TGTGCCAGCAGTGTGTTAGCGGGGACCTACGAGCAGTACTTC. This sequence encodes CASSVLAGTYEQYF.

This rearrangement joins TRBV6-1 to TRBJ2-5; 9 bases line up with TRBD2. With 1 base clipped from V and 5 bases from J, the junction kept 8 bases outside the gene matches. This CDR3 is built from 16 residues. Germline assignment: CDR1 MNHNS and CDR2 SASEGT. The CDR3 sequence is CASSEVGASGRETQYF. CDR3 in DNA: TGTGCCAGCAGTGAAGTGGGGGCGAGCGGGAGGGAGACCCAGTACTTC.

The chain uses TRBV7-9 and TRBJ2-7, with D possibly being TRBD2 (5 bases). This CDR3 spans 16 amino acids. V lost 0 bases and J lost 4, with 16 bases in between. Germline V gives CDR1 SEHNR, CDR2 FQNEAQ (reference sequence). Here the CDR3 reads CASSLAWTHQIYEQYF. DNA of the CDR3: TGTGCCAGCAGCTTAGCATGGACTCACCAGATTTACGAGCAGTACTTC. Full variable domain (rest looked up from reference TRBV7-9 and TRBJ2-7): DTGVSQNPRHKITKRGQNVTFRCDPISEHNRLYWYRQTLGQGPEFLTYFQNEAQLEKSRLLSDRFSAERPKGSFSTLEIQRTEQGDSAMYLCASSLAWTHQIYEQYFGPGTRLTVT.

CDR3 sequence reads: CASSLLGAGMGTDTQYF. CDR3 DNA: TGCGCCAGCAGCCTTCTAGGGGCAGGGATGGGCACAGATACGCAGTATTTT. This chain connects TRBV4-3 to TRBJ2-3; D may be TRBD1 (5 bases). Trimming took 4 bases from V and 1 from J, leaving 18 bases between them. The germline gives CDR1 LGHNA, CDR2 YSLEER. This CDR3 region has 17 residues.

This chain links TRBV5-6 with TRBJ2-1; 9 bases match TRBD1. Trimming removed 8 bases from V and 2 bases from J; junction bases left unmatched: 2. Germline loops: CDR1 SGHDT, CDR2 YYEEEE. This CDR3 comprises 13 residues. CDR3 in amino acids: CASRDRAYNEQFF. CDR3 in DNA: TGTGCCAGTCGGGACAGGGCCTACAATGAGCAGTTCTTC.